This T cell receptor beta chain was found in a study of neurological immune-mediated disorders. The team produced cDNA through 5'RACE using 10-nucleotide random UMIs. TCRdb called the 5' RACE reads again in MiXCR, with one record for every CDR3 protein. The sample includes tens of thousands of distinct CDR3 sequences, roughly an eighth of them seen just once. Findings of the study overall: In HTLV-1-associated myelopathy, TCR clonal expansion was greatest, and in multiple sclerosis it was least, below healthy controls.

This CDR3 is 14 amino acids long. Germline V lookup: CDR1 SGHRS, CDR2 YFSETQ. V was pared by 0 bases and J by 5 bases, with 10 bases between. This clonotype has ten or more counts. Its antigen is not identified. The TCR was taken from a woman between 45 and 60 years old in good health. The rearrangement links TRBV5-1 to TRBJ2-3, with a weak D call TRBD2 (7 bases). Sequenced sample: PBMCs. The CDR3 is CASSLEGGEDTQYF. CDR3 DNA: TGCGCCAGCAGCTTGGAAGGGGGGGAAGATACGCAGTATTTT.